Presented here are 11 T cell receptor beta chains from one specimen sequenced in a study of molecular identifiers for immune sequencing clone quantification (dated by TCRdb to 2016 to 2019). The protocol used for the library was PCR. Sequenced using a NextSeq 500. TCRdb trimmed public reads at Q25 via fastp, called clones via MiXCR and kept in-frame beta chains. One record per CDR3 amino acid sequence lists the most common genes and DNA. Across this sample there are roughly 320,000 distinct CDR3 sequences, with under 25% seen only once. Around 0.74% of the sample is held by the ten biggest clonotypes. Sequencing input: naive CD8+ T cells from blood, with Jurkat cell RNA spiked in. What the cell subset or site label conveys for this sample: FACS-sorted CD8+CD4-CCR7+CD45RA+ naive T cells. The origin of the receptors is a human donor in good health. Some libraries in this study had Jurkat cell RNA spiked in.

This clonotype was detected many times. CDR3 DNA: TGTGCCAGCAGTCACCTAGACAGGGATCAGCCCCAGCATTTT. Its protein is CASSHLDRDQPQHF. The chain couples TRBV12-3 or TRBV12-4 to TRBJ1-5, with TRBD1 matching over 7 bases. The length of the CDR3 is 14 residues. With 5 bases clipped from V and 5 bases from J, the junction kept 6 bases outside the gene matches.

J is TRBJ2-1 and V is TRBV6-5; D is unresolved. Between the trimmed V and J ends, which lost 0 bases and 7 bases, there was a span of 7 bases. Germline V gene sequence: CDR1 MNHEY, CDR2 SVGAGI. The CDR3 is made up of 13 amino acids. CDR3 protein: CASSYSGWNEQFF. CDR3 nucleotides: TGTGCCAGCAGTTACTCAGGTTGGAATGAGCAGTTCTTC.

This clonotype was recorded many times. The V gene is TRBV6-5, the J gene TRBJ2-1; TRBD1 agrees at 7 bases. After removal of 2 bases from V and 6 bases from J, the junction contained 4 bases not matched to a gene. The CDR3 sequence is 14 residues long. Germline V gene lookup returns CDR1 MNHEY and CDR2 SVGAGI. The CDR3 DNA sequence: TGTGCCAGCAGTTACAGGGGGCGCGGCAATGAGCAGTTCTTC. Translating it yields CASSYRGRGNEQFF.

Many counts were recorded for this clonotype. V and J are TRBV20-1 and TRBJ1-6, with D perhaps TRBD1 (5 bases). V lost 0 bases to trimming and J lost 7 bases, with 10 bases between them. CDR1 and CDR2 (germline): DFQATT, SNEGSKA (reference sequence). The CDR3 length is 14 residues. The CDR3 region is CSARDSGYNSPLHF. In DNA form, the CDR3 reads TGCAGTGCTAGAGATTCAGGGTACAATTCACCCCTCCACTTT.

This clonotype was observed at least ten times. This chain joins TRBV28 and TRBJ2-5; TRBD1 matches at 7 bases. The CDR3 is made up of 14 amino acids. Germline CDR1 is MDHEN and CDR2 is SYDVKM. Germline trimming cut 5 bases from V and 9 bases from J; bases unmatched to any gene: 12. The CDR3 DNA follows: TGTGCCAGCAGTCCGACAGGGTCAGGTATCGCCCAGTACTTC. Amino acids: CASSPTGSGIAQYF.

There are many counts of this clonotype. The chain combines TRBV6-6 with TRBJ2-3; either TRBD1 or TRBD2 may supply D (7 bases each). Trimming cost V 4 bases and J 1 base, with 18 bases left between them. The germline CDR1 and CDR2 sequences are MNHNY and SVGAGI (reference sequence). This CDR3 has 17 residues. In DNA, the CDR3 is TGTGCCAGCAGTTTAGGGGGCGGGAGCCCAGGCACAGATACGCAGTATTTT. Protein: CASSLGGGSPGTDTQYF.

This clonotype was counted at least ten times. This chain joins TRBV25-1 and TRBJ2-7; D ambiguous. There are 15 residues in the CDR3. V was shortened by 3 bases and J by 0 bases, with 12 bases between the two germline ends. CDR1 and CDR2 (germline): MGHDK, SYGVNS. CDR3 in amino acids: CASSDPSRPSYEQYF. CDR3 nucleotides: TGTGCCAGCAGTGATCCCAGCAGGCCCTCCTACGAGCAGTACTTC.

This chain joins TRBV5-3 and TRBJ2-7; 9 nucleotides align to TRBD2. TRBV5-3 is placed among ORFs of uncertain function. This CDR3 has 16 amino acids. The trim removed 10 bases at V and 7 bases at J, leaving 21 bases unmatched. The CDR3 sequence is CACSQGFSGSLGEQYF. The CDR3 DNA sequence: TGTGCCTGCAGCCAAGGATTTAGCGGGAGTCTGGGAGAGCAGTACTTC.

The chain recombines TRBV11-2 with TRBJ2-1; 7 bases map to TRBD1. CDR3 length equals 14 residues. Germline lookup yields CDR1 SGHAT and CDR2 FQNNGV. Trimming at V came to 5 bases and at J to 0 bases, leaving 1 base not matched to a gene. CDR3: CASSEGASYNEQFF. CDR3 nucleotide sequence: TGTGCCAGCAGCGAGGGGGCCTCCTACAATGAGCAGTTCTTC.

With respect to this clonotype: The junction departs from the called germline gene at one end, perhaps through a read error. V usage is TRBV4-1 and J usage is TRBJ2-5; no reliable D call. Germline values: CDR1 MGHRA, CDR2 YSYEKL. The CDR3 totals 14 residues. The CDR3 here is CVSSLDRVQETQYF. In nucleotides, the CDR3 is TGCGTCAGCAGCTTAGACCGGGTCCAAGAGACCCAGTACTTC.

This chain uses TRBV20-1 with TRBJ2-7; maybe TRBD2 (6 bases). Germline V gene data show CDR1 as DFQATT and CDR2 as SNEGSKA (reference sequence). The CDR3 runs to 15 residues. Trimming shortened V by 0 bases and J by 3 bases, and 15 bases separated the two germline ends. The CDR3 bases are TGCAGTGCTAGAGATGTTGCGGGACCGGGCTACGAGCAGTACTTC. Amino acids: CSARDVAGPGYEQYF.